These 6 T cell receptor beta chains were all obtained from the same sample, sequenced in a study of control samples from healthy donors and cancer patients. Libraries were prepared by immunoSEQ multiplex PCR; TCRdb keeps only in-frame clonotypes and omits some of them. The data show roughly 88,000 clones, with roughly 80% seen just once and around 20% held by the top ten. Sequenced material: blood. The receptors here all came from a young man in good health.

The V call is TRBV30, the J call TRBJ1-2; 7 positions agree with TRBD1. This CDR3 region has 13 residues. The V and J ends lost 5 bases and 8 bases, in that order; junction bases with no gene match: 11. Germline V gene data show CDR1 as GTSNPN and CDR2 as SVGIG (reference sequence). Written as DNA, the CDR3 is TGTGCCTGGCACAGGGGCGCAAGAAGGGGCTACACCTTC. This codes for CAWHRGARRGYTF.

The CDR3 DNA reads TGCGCCAGCAGTCTAGGGAAATCCAAAAACATTCAGTACTTC. Translated: CASSLGKSKNIQYF. This chain joins TRBV10-2 and TRBJ2-4; D is ambiguous. CDR1 and CDR2 from the germline V gene are WSHSY and SAAADI. V was cut by 5 bases and J by 2 bases, with 10 bases left in between. The CDR3 covers 14 residues.

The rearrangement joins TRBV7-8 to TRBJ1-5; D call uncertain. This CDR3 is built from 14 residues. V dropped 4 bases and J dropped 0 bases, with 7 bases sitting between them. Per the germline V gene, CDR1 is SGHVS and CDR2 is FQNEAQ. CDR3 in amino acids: CASSSAYSNQPQHF. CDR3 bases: TGTGCCAGCAGCTCCGCCTATAGCAATCAGCCCCAGCATTTT. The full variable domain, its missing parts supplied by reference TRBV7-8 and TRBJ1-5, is GAGVSQSPRYKVAKRGQDVALRCDPISGHVSLFWYQQALGQGPEFLTYFQNEAQLDKSGLPSDRFFAERPEGSVSTLKIQRTQQEDSAVYLCASSSAYSNQPQHFGDGTRLSIL.

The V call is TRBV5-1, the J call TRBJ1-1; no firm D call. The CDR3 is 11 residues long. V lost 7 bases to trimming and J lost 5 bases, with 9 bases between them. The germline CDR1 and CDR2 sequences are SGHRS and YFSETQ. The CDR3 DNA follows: TGCGCCAGCCGGCGGGAGACTGAAGCTTTCTTT. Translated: CASRRETEAFF.

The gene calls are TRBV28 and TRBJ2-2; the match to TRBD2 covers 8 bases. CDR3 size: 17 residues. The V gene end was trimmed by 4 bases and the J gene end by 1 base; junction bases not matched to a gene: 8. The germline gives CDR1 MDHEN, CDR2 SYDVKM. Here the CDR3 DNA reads TGTGCCAGCAGTTCCATGCGGACTAGCCTGAACACCGGGGAGCTGTTTTTT. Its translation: CASSSMRTSLNTGELFF. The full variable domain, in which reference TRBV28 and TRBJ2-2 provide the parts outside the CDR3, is DVKVTQSSRYLVKRTGEKVFLECVQDMDHENMFWYRQDPGLGLRLIYFSYDVKMKEKGDIPEGYSVSREKKERFSLILESASTNQTSMYLCASSSMRTSLNTGELFFGEGSRLTVL.

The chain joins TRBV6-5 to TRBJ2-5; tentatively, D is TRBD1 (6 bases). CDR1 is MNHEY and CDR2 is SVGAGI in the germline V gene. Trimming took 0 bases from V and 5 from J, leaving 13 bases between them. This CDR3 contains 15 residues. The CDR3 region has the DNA TGTGCCAGCAGTTACTCCGGGCCAGGGGTGGAGACCCAGTACTTC. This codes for CASSYSGPGVETQYF.